This TCR beta chain derives from a study of Ad26.COV2.S vaccination and SARS-CoV-2 variants. Overall study context: Once, or twice with 56 days between doses, Ad26.COV2.S was given intramuscularly.

The study's findings and limits: Total T cell responses were possibly underestimated by TCR breadth and depth analyses. Breadth of non-spike TCRs did not differ between vaccinees and placebo recipients.

Noted treatment: 15 to 20 received Ad26.COV2.S at low or high dose, single or two shots; about 5 received placebo; per-sample allocation not given. The study sampled participants on day 63 after the first vaccine or placebo injection. An Ad26 vector that expressed Wuhan-strain SARS-CoV-2 spike constituted the vaccine. Unmatched junction bases numbered 6, after V lost 2 bases and J lost 6 bases. CDR1 is MGHRA, CDR2 YSYEKL, per germline. This CDR3 has 16 amino acids. As regards this clone: Its antigen is currently unknown.

Repertoires were generated with immunoSEQ multiplex PCR, while TCRdb's copy carries only in-frame clones and drops some. The profile covers about 400,000 clones, with 70% to 90% appearing a single time and under 4% taken by the ten largest. The V and J genes are TRBV4-1 and TRBJ2-1; 11 positions match TRBD1. The source material was peripheral blood, sampled in a trial of Ad26.COV2.S vaccine versus placebo. The sequence was collected from a person between 18 and 65 years old who received the Ad26.COV2.S COVID-19 vaccine or a placebo. The CDR3 nucleotides are TGCGCCAGCAGCCAACCGGGACAGGGGGTATCCAATGAGCAGTTCTTC. This codes for CASSQPGQGVSNEQFF.